Detailed here is one TCR beta chain. Antigen: not known. Produced via immunoSEQ multiplex PCR; TCRdb's table is partial and in-frame only. The data hold around 80,000 clones, with 86% observed a single time. Trimming took 4 bases from V and 8 from J; bases not matched to a gene: 6. The V gene's germline CDR1 is SGHRS and CDR2 YFSETQ. This CDR3 comprises 14 residues. This sample was taken from a study of OX40 agonist ivuxolimab in advanced cancers. Broader study findings: At doses 0.1 to 3.0 mg/kg, CD4+ and CD8+ clones expanded. Partly responding patients at 0.1-3.0 mg/kg showed some of the smallest clonal expansion.

The V call is TRBV5-1, the J call TRBJ1-3, with 10 bases fitting TRBD1. This clonotype originated in an adult with an advanced solid tumor such as melanoma, head and neck, liver or kidney cancer. This material consisted of CD4+ or CD8+ T cells sorted from blood, taken in a trial of the OX40 agonist ivuxolimab. CDR3 DNA: TGCGCCAGCAGCGAGGGACAGGGGACGGACACCATATATTTT. This gives the protein CASSEGQGTDTIYF. Drawing the rest from reference TRBV5-1 and TRBJ1-3, the complete variable domain is KAGVTQTPRYLIKTRGQQVTLSCSPISGHRSVSWYQQTPGQGLQFLFEYFSETQRNKGNFPGRFSGRQFSNSRSEMNVSTLELGDSALYLCASSEGQGTDTIYFGEGSWLTVV.